The TCR beta chain under discussion was sequenced for a study of blood T cell repertoires in COVID-19. For the study at large: There were acute and convalescent COVID-19 samples, and they came from the United States, Italy and Spain. From T cells, B-cell-depleted T cells, or PBMCs came the material, which was cDNA or gDNA.

The V gene end was trimmed by 3 bases and the J gene end by 8 bases; junction bases not matched to a gene: 5. Germline V CDR1 and CDR2: LGHDT, YNNKEL (reference sequence). This CDR3 is 14 amino acids long. This clone turned up a few times. Original handling: Counts of nucleated cells, estimated from reference gene primer amplification, were obtained. Only in-frame clones appear in the TCRdb table, and some are missing; sequencing was by immunoSEQ multiplex PCR. That table supplies the V and J calls and clone size; D and trimming were determined from the DNA. The data hold 300,000 or so clones, with about 82% observed a single time.

The sequence was obtained from a woman in her forties or fifties with acute or convalescent COVID-19. The rearrangement uses TRBV3-1 (or the pseudogene TRBV3-2) and TRBJ1-4; 8 nucleotides line up with TRBD1. Specimen: peripheral blood. CDR3 sequence reads: CASSHSGGEEKLFF. CDR3 in DNA: TGTGCCAGCAGCCACTCAGGGGGCGAAGAAAAACTGTTTTTT.